Listed here is a single T cell receptor beta chain. Genomic DNA constituted the template upon which TCR beta VDJ and CDR3 profiling was performed. TCRdb reanalysed the reads using MiXCR and keeps one entry per CDR3 protein. This table has around 290,000 distinct CDR3 sequences, approximately 60% appearing once. These data are taken from a study of CD8+CD57+ T cells in acquired aplastic anemia. The CDR3 length is 11 residues. V lost 10 bases and J 2 bases, leaving 9 bases between the germline ends. Germline assignment: CDR1 LNHDA and CDR2 SQIVND (reference sequence). Before being chosen for sequencing, patients had shown CD8+CD57+ cell expansion by flow cytometry. Patients had undergone no therapy by the time their blood was sampled.

This chain joins TRBV19 and TRBJ2-7, with D possibly being TRBD1 (6 bases). Sequencing was performed on sorted CD4+, CD8+, or CD8+CD57+ T cells (not recorded which) from PBMCs. The receptor was isolated from a human donor with aplastic anemia. The CDR3 region has the DNA TGTGCCACCGAGGGGGCCTACGAGCAGTACTTC. Protein product: CATEGAYEQYF. Full variable domain (outside the CDR3, taken from reference TRBV19 and TRBJ2-7): DGGITQSPKYLFRKEGQNVTLSCEQNLNHDAMYWYRQDPGQGLRLIYYSQIVNDFQKGDIAEGYSVSREKKESFPLTVTSAQKNPTAFYLCATEGAYEQYFGPGTRLTVT.